This TCR beta chain is drawn from a study of T-cell memory formation after mild COVID-19. Study details: TCR clusters were mostly confined to one donor each. The study's findings and limits: Prior to infection, memory already included some responding clones, suggesting cross-reactive memory joined.

The authors produced TCR alpha and TCR beta cDNA libraries with sample barcodes and UMIs by 5'RACE using constant-segment primers. One entry per CDR3 protein results from TCRdb running MiXCR on the 5' RACE reads. This sample has about 560,000 distinct CDR3 sequences, with about 18% found just once. V was pared by 5 bases and J by 3 bases, with 5 bases of the junction left unmatched. The CDR3 totals 16 residues. Germline CDR1 MNHEY, CDR2 SVGEGT. To note about this clonotype: Antigen unknown.

Material for sequencing was PBMCs or a T cell subset sorted from them (not recorded which). This receptor was identified in an adult woman who had mild COVID-19 (a few samples of this study predate the infection). Cell type and time point are not known. The chain couples TRBV6-2 or TRBV6-3 to TRBJ2-7, with 15 bases aligning to TRBD2. The CDR3 here is CASSPGTSGRFYEQYF. CDR3 nucleotides: TGTGCCAGCAGTCCCGGGACTAGCGGGAGGTTCTACGAGCAGTACTTC.